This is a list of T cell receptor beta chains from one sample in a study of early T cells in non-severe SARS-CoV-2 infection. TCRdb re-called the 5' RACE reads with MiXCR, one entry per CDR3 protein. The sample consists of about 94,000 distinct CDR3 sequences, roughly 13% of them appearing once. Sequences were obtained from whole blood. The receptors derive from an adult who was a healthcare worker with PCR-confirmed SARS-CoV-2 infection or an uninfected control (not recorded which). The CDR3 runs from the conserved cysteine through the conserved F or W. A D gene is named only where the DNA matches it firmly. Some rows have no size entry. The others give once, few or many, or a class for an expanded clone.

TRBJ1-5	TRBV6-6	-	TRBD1	TGTGCCAGCAGCCAGGGGGCAATCCAACGCAATCAGCCCCAGCATTTT	CASSQGAIQRNQPQHF
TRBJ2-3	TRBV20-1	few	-	TGCAGTGCACTAGGACAGAGCACAGATACGCAGTATTTT	CSALGQSTDTQYF
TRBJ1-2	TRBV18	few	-	TGTGCCAGCTCACCACCGGGTAGACTTCGCTATGGCTACACCTTC	CASSPPGRLRYGYTF
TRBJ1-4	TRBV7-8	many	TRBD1	TGTGCCAGCAGCGTTCCGGGACAGGGGGCGCGGCGAGAAAAACTGTTTTTT	CASSVPGQGARREKLFF
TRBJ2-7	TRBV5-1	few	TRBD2	TGCGCCAGCAGCTTGGCCCCGGGGACTACCTACGAGCAGTACTTC	CASSLAPGTTYEQYF
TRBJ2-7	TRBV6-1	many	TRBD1	TGTGCCAGCAGTCCGGGACAGGGTTCTTTCTACGAGCAGTACTTC	CASSPGQGSFYEQYF
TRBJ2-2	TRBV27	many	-	TGTGCCAGCAGTTTATGGTCGGGGGGCAGGGACACCGGGGAGCTGTTTTTT	CASSLWSGGRDTGELFF
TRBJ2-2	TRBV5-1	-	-	TGCGCCAGCAGCTTGGTACAAAGTGGAGTATTGACCGGGGAGCTGTTTTTT	CASSLVQSGVLTGELFF
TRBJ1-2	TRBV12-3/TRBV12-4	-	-	TGTGCCAGCGGTTTAGGCTATGGCTACACCTTC	CASGLGYGYTF
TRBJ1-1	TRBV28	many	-	TGTGCCAGCAGCGGGAGGGGGAGCCCGAACACTGAAGCTTTCTTT	CASSGRGSPNTEAFF
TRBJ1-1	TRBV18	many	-	TGTGCCAGCTCACCACGAGGGATGGGGTATGGGAACACTGAAGCTTTCTTT	CASSPRGMGYGNTEAFF
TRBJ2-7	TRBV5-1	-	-	TGCGCCAGCAGCAGAAGCCAGGGATACTCCTACGAGCAGTACTTC	CASSRSQGYSYEQYF
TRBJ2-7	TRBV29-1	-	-	TGCAGCGTTGTATTGGGGACCGAGCAGTACTTC	CSVVLGTEQYF
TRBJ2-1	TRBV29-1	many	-	TGCAGCGTTGAAGATCTTTTGGGGGTGACAGCCAATGAGCAGTTCTTC	CSVEDLLGVTANEQFF
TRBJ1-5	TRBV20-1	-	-	TGCAGTGCTAGACACCAGGGGATGAATGAGCCCCAGCATTTT	CSARHQGMNEPQHF
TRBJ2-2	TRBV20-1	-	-	TGCAGTGCTCAGAACCGTCGAGCCGGGGAGCTGTTTTTT	CSAQNRRAGELFF
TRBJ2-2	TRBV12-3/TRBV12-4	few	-	TGTGCCAGCAGCCCCTTTACCGCGAACACCGGGGAGCTGTTTTTT	CASSPFTANTGELFF
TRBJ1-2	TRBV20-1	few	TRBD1	TGCAGTGCTAGCGCATACAGGGGTGGTTATGGCTACACCTTC	CSASAYRGGYGYTF
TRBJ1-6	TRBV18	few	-	TGTGCCAGCTCACCATTGCAGGGAGGTTCCACCCTCCACTTT	CASSPLQGGSTLHF
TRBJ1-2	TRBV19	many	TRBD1	TGTGCCAGTAGTATCGGAGGGGGCGTCGGCTACACCTTC	CASSIGGGVGYTF
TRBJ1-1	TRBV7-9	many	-	TGTGCCAGCTGTAAGGCGGAGCCGAACACTGAAGCTTTCTTT	CASCKAEPNTEAFF
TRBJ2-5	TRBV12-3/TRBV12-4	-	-	TGTGCCAGCAGCCCGACTGAGGGGGGGACCCAGTACTTC	CASSPTEGGTQYF
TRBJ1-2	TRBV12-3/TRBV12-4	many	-	TGTGCCAGCAGTTTAGCAGGCAGGGAAGAGAGTGGCTACACCTTC	CASSLAGREESGYTF
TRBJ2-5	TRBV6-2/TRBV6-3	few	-	TGTGCCAGCAGTTTACTCGACGGACGAGAGACCCAGTACTTC	CASSLLDGRETQYF
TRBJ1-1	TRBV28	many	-	TGTGCCAGCAGTCTTCGGACAGCCAACACTGAAGCTTTCTTT	CASSLRTANTEAFF
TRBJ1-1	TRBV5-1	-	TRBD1	TGCGCCAGCAGCTCCGGACAGGGGGCGAGAGCTTTCTTT	CASSSGQGARAFF
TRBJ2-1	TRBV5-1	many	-	TGCGCCAGCAGCCAGGGGAATGAGCAGTTCTTC	CASSQGNEQFF
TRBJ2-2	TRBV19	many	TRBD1	TGTGCCAGTAGTATGCCGGGACAGCCGACGAACACCGGGGAGCTGTTTTTT	CASSMPGQPTNTGELFF